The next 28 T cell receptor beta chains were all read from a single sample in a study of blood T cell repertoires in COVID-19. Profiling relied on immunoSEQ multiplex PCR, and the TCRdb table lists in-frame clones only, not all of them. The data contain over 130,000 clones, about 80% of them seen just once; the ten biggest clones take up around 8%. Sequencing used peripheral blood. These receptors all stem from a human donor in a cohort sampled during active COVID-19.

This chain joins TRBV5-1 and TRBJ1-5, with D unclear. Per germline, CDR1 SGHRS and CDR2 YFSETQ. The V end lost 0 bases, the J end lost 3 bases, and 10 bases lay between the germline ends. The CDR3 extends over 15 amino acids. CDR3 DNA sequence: TGCGCCAGCAGCTTGGGCAGTGCCCCCAATCAGCCCCAGCATTTT. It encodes CASSLGSAPNQPQHF.

In DNA form, the CDR3 reads TGTGCCAGCAGCCAGGGAACTAGCGGGGGGATATGGGGAGAGACCCAGTACTTC. It specifies CASSQGTSGGIWGETQYF. This chain joins TRBV3-1 (or the pseudogene TRBV3-2) and TRBJ2-5; 12 bases are a match to TRBD2. The J segment lost 4 bases and the V segment lost 3 bases, leaving 12 bases of the junction unmatched. CDR1 and CDR2 from the germline V gene are LGHDT and YNNKEL (reference sequence). This CDR3 is built from 18 residues.

CDR3 bases: TGTGCCAGTAGTATAGTCGGGGACAGAAACTCACCCCTCCACTTT. Its protein product is CASSIVGDRNSPLHF. The V call is TRBV19, the J call TRBJ1-6, with TRBD1 matching 7 bases. This CDR3 region has 15 residues. Germline CDR1 is LNHDA and CDR2 is SQIVND (reference sequence). V lost 1 base to trimming and J lost 10 bases; unmatched junction nucleotides: 7.

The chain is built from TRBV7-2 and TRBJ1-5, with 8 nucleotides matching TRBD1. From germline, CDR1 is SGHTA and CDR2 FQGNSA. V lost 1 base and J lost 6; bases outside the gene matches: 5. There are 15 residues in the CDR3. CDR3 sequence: CASSLGTGQSQPQHF. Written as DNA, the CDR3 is TGTGCCAGCAGCTTAGGGACAGGGCAGAGTCAGCCCCAGCATTTT. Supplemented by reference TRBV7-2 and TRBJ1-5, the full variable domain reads GAGVSQSPSNKVTEKGKDVELRCDPISGHTALYWYRQSLGQGLEFLIYFQGNSAPDKSGLPSDRFSAERTGGSVSTLTIQRTQQEDSAVYLCASSLGTGQSQPQHFGDGTRLSIL.

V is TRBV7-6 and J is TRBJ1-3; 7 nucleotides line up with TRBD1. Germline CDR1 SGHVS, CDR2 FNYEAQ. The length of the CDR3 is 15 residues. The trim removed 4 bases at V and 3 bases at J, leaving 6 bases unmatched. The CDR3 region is CASSSSRGNGNTIYF. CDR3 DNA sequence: TGTGCCAGCAGCTCGTCCAGGGGGAATGGAAACACCATATATTTT.

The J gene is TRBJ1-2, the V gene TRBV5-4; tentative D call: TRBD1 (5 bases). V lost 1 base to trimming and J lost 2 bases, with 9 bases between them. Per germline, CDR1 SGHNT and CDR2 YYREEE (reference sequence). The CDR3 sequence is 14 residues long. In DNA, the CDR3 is TGTGCCAGCAGCTTGAACAGGCTAAACTATGGCTACACCTTC. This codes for CASSLNRLNYGYTF.

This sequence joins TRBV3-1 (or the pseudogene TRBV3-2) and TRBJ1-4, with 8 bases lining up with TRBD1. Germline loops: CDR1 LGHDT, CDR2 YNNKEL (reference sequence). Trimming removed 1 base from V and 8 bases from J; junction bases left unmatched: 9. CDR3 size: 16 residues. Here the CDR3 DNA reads TGTGCCAGCAGCCAAGGTCTAACAGGGGGTGGGGAAAAACTGTTTTTT. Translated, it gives CASSQGLTGGGEKLFF.

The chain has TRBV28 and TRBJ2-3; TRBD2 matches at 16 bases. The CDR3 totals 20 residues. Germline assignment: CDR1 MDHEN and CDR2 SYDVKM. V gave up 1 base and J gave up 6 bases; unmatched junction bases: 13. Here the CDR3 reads CASSLYLGLAGGRVTDTQYF. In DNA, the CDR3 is TGTGCCAGCAGTTTATATCTGGGACTAGCGGGGGGGAGAGTAACGGATACGCAGTATTTT.

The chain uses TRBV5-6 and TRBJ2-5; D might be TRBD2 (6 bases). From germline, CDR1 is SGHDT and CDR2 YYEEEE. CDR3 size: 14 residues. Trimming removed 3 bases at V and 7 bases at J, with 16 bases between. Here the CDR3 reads CASSWRRGGSTQYF. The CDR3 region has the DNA TGTGCCAGCAGCTGGAGGCGGGGCGGATCGACCCAGTACTTC.

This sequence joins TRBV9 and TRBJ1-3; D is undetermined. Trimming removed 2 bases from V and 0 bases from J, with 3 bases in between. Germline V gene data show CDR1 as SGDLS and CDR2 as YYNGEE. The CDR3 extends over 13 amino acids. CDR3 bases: TGTGCCAGCAGCGTCCTCTCTGGAAACACCATATATTTT. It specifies CASSVLSGNTIYF.

The chain's CDR3 is CASSERALLNTEAFF. Written as DNA, the CDR3 is TGTGCCAGCAGCGAGCGGGCTCTTCTTAACACTGAAGCTTTCTTT. The chain links TRBV5-5 to TRBJ1-1, with no clear D. The ends were cut back, 4 bases at V and 2 bases at J, with 15 bases in the middle. Germline V gives CDR1 SGHKS, CDR2 YYEKEE (reference sequence). The CDR3 extends over 15 amino acids.

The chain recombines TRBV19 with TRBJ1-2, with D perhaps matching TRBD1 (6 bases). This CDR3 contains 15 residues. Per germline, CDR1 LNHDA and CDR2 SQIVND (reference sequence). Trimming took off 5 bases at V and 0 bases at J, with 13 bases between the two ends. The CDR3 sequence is CASSGYRVANYGYTF. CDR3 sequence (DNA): TGTGCCAGTAGTGGCTACAGGGTCGCTAACTATGGCTACACCTTC.

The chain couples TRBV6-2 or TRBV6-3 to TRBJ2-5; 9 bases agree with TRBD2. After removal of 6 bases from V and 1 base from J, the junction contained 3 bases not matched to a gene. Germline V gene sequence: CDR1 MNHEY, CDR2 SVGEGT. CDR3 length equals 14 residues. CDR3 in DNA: TGTGCCAGCAGCGCTAGCGGGGTCCAAGAGACCCAGTACTTC. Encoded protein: CASSASGVQETQYF.

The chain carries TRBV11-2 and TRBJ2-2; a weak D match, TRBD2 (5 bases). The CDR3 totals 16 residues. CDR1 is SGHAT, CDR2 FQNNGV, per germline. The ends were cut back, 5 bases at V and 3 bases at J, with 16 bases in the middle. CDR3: CASSRLVSGDTGELFF. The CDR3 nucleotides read TGTGCCAGCAGCCGTCTGGTATCCGGGGACACCGGGGAGCTGTTTTTT.

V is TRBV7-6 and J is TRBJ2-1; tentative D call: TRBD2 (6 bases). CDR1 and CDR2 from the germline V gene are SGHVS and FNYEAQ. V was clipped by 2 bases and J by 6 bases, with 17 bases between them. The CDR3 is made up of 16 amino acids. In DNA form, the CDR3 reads TGTGCCAGCAGCTTAATTAGTGGAGGGTTTAGCAATGAGCAGTTCTTC. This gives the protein CASSLISGGFSNEQFF.

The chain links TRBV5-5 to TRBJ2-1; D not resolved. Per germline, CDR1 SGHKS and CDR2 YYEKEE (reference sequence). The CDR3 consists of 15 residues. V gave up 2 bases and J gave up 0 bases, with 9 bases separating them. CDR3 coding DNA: TGTGCCAGCAGCTTTGCGAAGAGCTCCTACAATGAGCAGTTCTTC. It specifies CASSFAKSSYNEQFF.

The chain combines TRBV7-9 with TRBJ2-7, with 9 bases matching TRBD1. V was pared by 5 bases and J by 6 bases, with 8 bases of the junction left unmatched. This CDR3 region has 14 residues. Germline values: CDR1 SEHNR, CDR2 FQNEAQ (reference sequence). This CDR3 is CASSPGQGRREQYF. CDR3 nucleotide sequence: TGTGCCAGCAGCCCGGGACAGGGAAGGCGCGAGCAGTACTTC. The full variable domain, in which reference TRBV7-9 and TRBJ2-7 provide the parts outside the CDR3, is DTGVSQNPRHKITKRGQNVTFRCDPISEHNRLYWYRQTLGQGPEFLTYFQNEAQLEKSRLLSDRFSAERPKGSFSTLEIQRTEQGDSAMYLCASSPGQGRREQYFGPGTRLTVT.

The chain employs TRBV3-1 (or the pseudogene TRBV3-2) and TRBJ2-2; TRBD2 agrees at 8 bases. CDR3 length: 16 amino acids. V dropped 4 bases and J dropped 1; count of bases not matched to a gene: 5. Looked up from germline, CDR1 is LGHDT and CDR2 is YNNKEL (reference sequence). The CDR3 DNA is TGTGCCAGCAGCCCTCCGGGAGGGTGGAACACCGGGGAGCTGTTTTTT. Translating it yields CASSPPGGWNTGELFF.

The CDR3 protein is CASSRRTGTINEQFF. DNA for the CDR3: TGTGCCAGCAGCCGGAGGACAGGGACGATCAATGAGCAGTTCTTC. The chain joins TRBV3-1 (or the pseudogene TRBV3-2) to TRBJ2-1; 8 nucleotides line up with TRBD1. V gave up 4 bases and J gave up 6 bases; unmatched junction bases: 8. CDR1 and CDR2 from the germline V gene are LGHDT and YNNKEL (reference sequence). This CDR3 has 15 amino acids.

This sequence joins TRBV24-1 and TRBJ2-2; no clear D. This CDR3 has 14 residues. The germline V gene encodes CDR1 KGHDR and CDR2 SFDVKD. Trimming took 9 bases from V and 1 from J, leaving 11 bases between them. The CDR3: CATQSRGNTGELFF. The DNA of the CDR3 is TGTGCCACCCAGTCAAGAGGGAACACCGGGGAGCTGTTTTTT.

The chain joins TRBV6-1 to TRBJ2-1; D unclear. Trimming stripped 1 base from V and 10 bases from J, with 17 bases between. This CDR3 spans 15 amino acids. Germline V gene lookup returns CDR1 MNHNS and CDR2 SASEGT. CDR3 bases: TGTGCCAGCAGTGAAGTAAGGCAGCCCCGCAGGGAGCAGTTCTTC. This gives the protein CASSEVRQPRREQFF.

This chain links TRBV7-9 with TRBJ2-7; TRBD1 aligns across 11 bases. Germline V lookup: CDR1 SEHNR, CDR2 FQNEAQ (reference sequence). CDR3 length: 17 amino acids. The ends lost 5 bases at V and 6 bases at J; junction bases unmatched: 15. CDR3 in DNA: TGTGCCAGCAGCCCTTTAGTTGGGACAGGGGGTATGGGCGAGCAGTACTTC. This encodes CASSPLVGTGGMGEQYF.

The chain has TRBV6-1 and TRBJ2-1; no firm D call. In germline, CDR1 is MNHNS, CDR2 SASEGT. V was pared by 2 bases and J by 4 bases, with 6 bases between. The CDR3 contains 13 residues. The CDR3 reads CASSEHQYNEQFF. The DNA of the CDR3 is TGTGCCAGCAGTGAACACCAGTACAATGAGCAGTTCTTC.

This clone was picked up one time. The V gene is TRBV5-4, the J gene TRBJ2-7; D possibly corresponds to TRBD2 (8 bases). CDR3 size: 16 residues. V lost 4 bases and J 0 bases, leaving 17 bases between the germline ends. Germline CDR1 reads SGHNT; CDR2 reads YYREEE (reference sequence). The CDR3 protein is CASSPGGSGDSYEQYF. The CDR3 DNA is TGTGCCAGCAGCCCAGGGGGTAGCGGGGACTCCTACGAGCAGTACTTC.

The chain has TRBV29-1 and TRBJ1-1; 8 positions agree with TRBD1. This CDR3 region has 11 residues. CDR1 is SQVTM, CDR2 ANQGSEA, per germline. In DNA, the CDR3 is TGCATTACAGGGGGAAACACTGAAGCTTTCTTT. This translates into CITGGNTEAFF.

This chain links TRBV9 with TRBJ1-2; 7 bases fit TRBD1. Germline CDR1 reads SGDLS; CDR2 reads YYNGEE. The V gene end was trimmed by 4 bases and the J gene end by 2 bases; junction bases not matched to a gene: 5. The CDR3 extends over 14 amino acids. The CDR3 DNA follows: TGTGCCAGCAGCCCTACGACAGGGAACTATGGCTACACCTTC. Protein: CASSPTTGNYGYTF.

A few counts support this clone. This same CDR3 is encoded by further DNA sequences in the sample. CDR3 protein: CASSPGQGTYEQYF. The CDR3 nucleotides are TGTGCCAGCTCACCGGGACAGGGCACCTACGAGCAGTACTTC. The genes are TRBV18 and TRBJ2-7; 9 positions match TRBD1. There are 14 residues in the CDR3. CDR1 is KGHSH and CDR2 is LQKENI in the germline V gene. J gave up 2 bases and V 3 bases, and 2 bases lay outside the gene matches.

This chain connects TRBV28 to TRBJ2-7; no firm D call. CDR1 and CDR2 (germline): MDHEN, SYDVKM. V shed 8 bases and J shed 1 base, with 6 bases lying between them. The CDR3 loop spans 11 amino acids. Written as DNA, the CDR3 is TGTGCCAGCCTAGATTCCTACGAGCAGTACTTC. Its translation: CASLDSYEQYF.